The next 21 T cell receptor beta chains were all read from a single sample in a study of blood T cell repertoires in COVID-19 (dated by TCRdb to the early 2020s). Library preparation employed the immunoSEQ multiplex PCR assay. Entries here come from immuneACCESS through TCRdb and include only in-frame sequences with V and J called. Some clones fail to appear in such tables; in the studies checked, an unresolved V gene covers under half of the shortfall, and the cause of the remainder is unknown. The sample table lists 95,000 to 150,000 clones, roughly 69% of them with a count of one. The top ten clonotypes cover about 2.2% of the sample. The sample consisted of peripheral blood. Receptors originate from a woman in her sixties or seventies with acute or convalescent COVID-19.

This chain uses TRBV28 with TRBJ2-1; 11 bases are shared with TRBD1. The CDR3 runs to 16 residues. Germline lookup yields CDR1 MDHEN and CDR2 SYDVKM. The V segment lost 1 base and the J segment 6 bases; nucleotides outside the gene matches: 5. The CDR3 bases are TGTGCCAGCAGTTTATTTGGACAGGGGGCGCGCAATGAGCAGTTCTTC. This codes for CASSLFGQGARNEQFF.

The rearrangement joins TRBV7-2 to TRBJ1-2; 8 bases map to TRBD1. Per germline, CDR1 SGHTA and CDR2 FQGNSA. The CDR3 sequence is 15 residues long. The junction had 9 bases not matched to a gene; V was cut back by 5 bases and J by 4 bases. CDR3 amino acids: CASSTDRGRSYGYTF. The CDR3 DNA reads as TGTGCCAGCAGCACCGACAGGGGTAGGTCCTATGGCTACACCTTC.

The sample holds one count of this clone. V usage is TRBV18 and J usage is TRBJ1-3; 7 bases agree with TRBD1. Per germline, CDR1 KGHSH and CDR2 LQKENI. This CDR3 is built from 16 residues. V was clipped by 1 base and J by 6 bases; unmatched bases: 9. DNA for the CDR3: TGTGCCAGCTCACCACAGGATCCGAGGGGGCAAAACACCATATATTTT. This translates into CASSPQDPRGQNTIYF.

This sequence joins TRBV21-1 and TRBJ2-1; TRBD2, as called in the table, went unchecked against the DNA. TRBV21-1 is flagged as a pseudogene. The CDR3 is 18 residues long. The CDR3 sequence: CASSTVGLAGAKYNEQFF. The CDR3 DNA is TGTGCCAGCAGCACAGTCGGACTAGCGGGAGCGAAGTACAATGAGCAGTTCTTC.

V usage is TRBV7-9 and J usage is TRBJ2-5; 11 bases align to TRBD2. The CDR3 sequence is 15 residues long. The ends lost 1 base at V and 4 bases at J; junction bases unmatched: 2. Germline V gene sequence: CDR1 SEHNR, CDR2 FQNEAQ (reference sequence). Here the CDR3 DNA reads TGTGCCAGCAGCTTAGGCACTAGCGGGGGAGAGACCCAGTACTTC. This gives the protein CASSLGTSGGETQYF.

The chain is built from TRBV11-2 and TRBJ2-3; D may be TRBD2 (5 bases). The CDR3 has 15 amino acids. V lost 5 bases, J lost 6 bases, and 18 bases lay in between. Looked up from germline, CDR1 is SGHAT and CDR2 is FQNNGV. CDR3 in DNA: TGTGCCAGCAGCATAGGAGCGGACTTGGGGGATACGCAGTATTTT. Residues: CASSIGADLGDTQYF.

For the CDR3, the DNA is TGTGCCAGCAGCCAGGGGTTTGAGACCCAGTACTTC. Encoded protein: CASSQGFETQYF. The rearrangement joins TRBV7-9 to TRBJ2-5; weak D call: TRBD1 (6 bases). Germline V gene sequence: CDR1 SEHNR, CDR2 FQNEAQ (reference sequence). The V gene lost 5 bases and the J gene lost 5 bases, with 9 bases spanning the gap. The CDR3 covers 12 residues.

This chain connects TRBV27 to TRBJ1-4; 9 bases match TRBD1. Germline assignment: CDR1 MNHEY and CDR2 SMNVEV (reference sequence). The CDR3 is 14 residues long. With V trimmed by 6 bases and J by 4 bases, 3 bases remained unmatched. CDR3 sequence reads: CASRSGQGNEKLFF. DNA of the CDR3: TGTGCCAGCAGATCGGGACAGGGTAATGAAAAACTGTTTTTT.

The chain uses TRBV5-1 and TRBJ2-7, with TRBD2 as a possible D gene (7 bases). Trimming took 2 bases from V and 3 from J, leaving 21 bases between them. Germline-derived CDR1 and CDR2 are SGHRS and YFSETQ. The CDR3 has 17 amino acids. CDR3 amino acids: CASSFRGTGGTYYEQYF. The DNA of the CDR3 is TGCGCCAGCAGCTTCCGGGGCACGGGGGGCACCTACTACGAGCAGTACTTC.

The chain has TRBV6-2 or TRBV6-3 and TRBJ2-7; 7 nucleotides match TRBD2. The CDR3 length is 18 residues. The germline CDR1 and CDR2 sequences are MNHEY and SVGEGT. The ends lost 0 bases at V and 0 bases at J; junction bases unmatched: 11. Here the CDR3 DNA reads TGTGCCAGCAGTTACTCGTCCGGACTAGGACGGAGCTCCTACGAGCAGTACTTC. Protein sequence: CASSYSSGLGRSSYEQYF.

This clone was counted between two and nine times. V and J are TRBV7-8 and TRBJ2-1; TRBD2 matches 9 bases. Germline assignment: CDR1 SGHVS and CDR2 FQNEAQ. V trimming: 3 bases; J trimming: 6 bases; junction bases outside the gene matches: 6. The CDR3 covers 15 residues. CDR3 amino acids: CASSLGGLASNEQFF. The CDR3 coding sequence is TGTGCCAGCAGCTTGGGTGGACTAGCGAGCAATGAGCAGTTCTTC. Combining the CDR3 with reference TRBV7-8 and TRBJ2-1 gives the whole variable domain GAGVSQSPRYKVAKRGQDVALRCDPISGHVSLFWYQQALGQGPEFLTYFQNEAQLDKSGLPSDRFFAERPEGSVSTLKIQRTQQEDSAVYLCASSLGGLASNEQFFGPGTRLTVL.

CDR3 in amino acids: CASRNDRDQETQYF. The CDR3 nucleotides read TGTGCCAGTAGAAACGACAGGGACCAAGAGACCCAGTACTTC. The J gene is TRBJ2-5, the V gene TRBV19; TRBD1 agrees at 7 bases. V shed 6 bases and J 0 bases; nucleotides not matched to a gene: 4. The CDR3 loop spans 14 amino acids. Germline CDR1 and CDR2: LNHDA and SQIVND (reference sequence).

This clone has a handful of counts. This chain joins TRBV15 and TRBJ2-2; TRBD1 agrees at 10 bases. In germline, CDR1 is LNHNV, CDR2 YYDKDF (reference sequence). This CDR3 has 16 residues. With 0 bases clipped from V and 6 bases from J, the junction kept 4 bases outside the gene matches. CDR3 in DNA: TGTGCCACCAGCAGAGAGTGGACAGGGGGGGCCGGGGAGCTGTTTTTT. It yields the protein CATSREWTGGAGELFF. Full variable domain (remainder filled in from reference TRBV15 and TRBJ2-2): DAMVIQNPRYQVTQFGKPVTLSCSQTLNHNVMYWYQQKSSQAPKLLFHYYDKDFNNEADTPDNFQSRRPNTSFCFLDIRSPGLGDTAMYLCATSREWTGGAGELFFGEGSRLTVL.

This clone was seen ten or more times. V gene TRBV5-5 combines with J gene TRBJ2-5; 7 bases are shared with TRBD1. The CDR3 has 14 amino acids. Losses at the gene ends were 4 bases for V and 4 bases for J; bases not matched to a gene: 7. Germline V lookup: CDR1 SGHKS, CDR2 YYEKEE (reference sequence). CDR3 in amino acids: CASSTTGLRETQYF. The CDR3 region has the DNA TGTGCCAGCAGCACGACAGGGTTGAGAGAGACCCAGTACTTC. Full variable domain (missing parts from reference TRBV5-5 and TRBJ2-5): DAGVTQSPTHLIKTRGQQVTLRCSPISGHKSVSWYQQVLGQGPQFIFQYYEKEERGRGNFPDRFSARQFPNYSSELNVNALLLGDSALYLCASSTTGLRETQYFGPGTRLLVL.

This clone has just a few counts. The rearrangement joins TRBV24-1 to TRBJ2-2, with D hard to call. This CDR3 is 13 amino acids long. Germline V gene sequence: CDR1 KGHDR, CDR2 SFDVKD. The V and J ends lost 5 bases and 0 bases respectively, with 3 bases between them. The DNA for the CDR3 is TGTGCCACCAGTGCGTCGAACACCGGGGAGCTGTTTTTT. Its protein is CATSASNTGELFF.

The J gene is TRBJ2-7, the V gene TRBV6-1, with TRBD2 identical over 11 bases. The CDR3 loop spans 15 amino acids. From germline, CDR1 is MNHNS and CDR2 SASEGT. Trimming at V came to 3 bases and at J to 4 bases, leaving 5 bases not matched to a gene. The CDR3 loop is CASSDRLAGLYEQYF. CDR3 DNA sequence: TGTGCCAGCAGTGACCGACTAGCGGGGTTGTACGAGCAGTACTTC.

The gene calls are TRBV28 and TRBJ1-2; TRBD1 aligns across 10 bases. The CDR3 extends over 15 amino acids. Per the germline V gene, CDR1 is MDHEN and CDR2 is SYDVKM. Losses at the gene ends were 5 bases for V and 5 bases for J; bases not matched to a gene: 8. CDR3 bases: TGTGCCAGCAGTCAAAAGACAGGGGGCGGGTATGGCTACACCTTC. Translation: CASSQKTGGGYGYTF.

This chain connects TRBV7-9 to TRBJ2-3; TRBD1 agrees at 7 bases. The CDR3 is 17 amino acids. CDR1 is SEHNR and CDR2 is FQNEAQ in the germline V gene (reference sequence). V lost 5 bases to trimming and J lost 0 bases; unmatched junction nucleotides: 11. The CDR3 loop is CASSPQDRKSSTDTQYF. The CDR3 region has the DNA TGTGCCAGCAGCCCTCAGGACAGGAAGTCTAGCACAGATACGCAGTATTTT.

This clone showed up just a few times. CDR3 DNA: TGTGCCAGTAGTATCCCAGGGGGCGCGAGCTCCTACAATGAGCAGTTCTTC. This encodes CASSIPGGASSYNEQFF. This chain connects TRBV19 to TRBJ2-1; 8 nucleotides agree with TRBD1. J was trimmed by 0 bases and V by 3 bases; bases with no gene match: 7. The CDR3 contains 17 residues. CDR1 LNHDA and CDR2 SQIVND come from the germline V gene (reference sequence).

The genes are TRBV20-1 and TRBJ2-1, with 11 bases matching TRBD2. V shed 3 bases and J 5 bases; nucleotides not matched to a gene: 6. The germline gives CDR1 DFQATT, CDR2 SNEGSKA (reference sequence). This CDR3 has 15 residues. CDR3 bases: TGCAGTGCTAGTGTCATACTAGCGGGGGACAATGAGCAGTTCTTC. Its protein is CSASVILAGDNEQFF.

The chain uses TRBV2 and TRBJ1-4; the D gene is possibly TRBD1 (6 bases). Trimming removed 6 bases at V and 6 bases at J, with 14 bases between. This CDR3 spans 14 amino acids. Germline V gene data show CDR1 as SNHLY and CDR2 as FYNNEI. CDR3 sequence: CASRSDRKHEKLFF. CDR3 nucleotide sequence: TGTGCCAGCAGATCTGACAGGAAGCATGAAAAACTGTTTTTT. The variable domain in full, completed from reference TRBV2 and TRBJ1-4, reads EPEVTQTPSHQVTQMGQEVILRCVPISNHLYFYWYRQILGQKVEFLVSFYNNEISEKSEIFDDQFSVERPDGSNFTLKIRSTKLEDSAMYFCASRSDRKHEKLFFGSGTQLSVL.